One T cell receptor (beta chain) is described in this entry. In this sample, this clonotype turned up many times. The target of this receptor is not known. No per-base quality is available; no much larger clone lies one base away. This sample is part of a study of neurological immune-mediated disorders (dated by TCRdb to about 2019). With respect to the entire study: Peripheral blood TCR-beta repertoires from patients with HTLV-I-associated myelopathy (HAM/TSP), patients with multiple sclerosis, and healthy controls were compared in the study using UMI-based sequencing. The cohort included 60 to 75 subjects: approximately 15 with HAM/TSP, about 34 with multiple sclerosis, and approximately 20 healthy controls. Alongside PBMC samples, the set of about 100 TCR-beta libraries contained longitudinal samples, technical triplicates, and paired CD4+ and CD8+ T-cell subsets that had been sorted. To precisely calculate how much the frequency of each individual clone varied, libraries were sequenced in technical triplicate. Study-wide conclusions, independent of this receptor: TCR clonal expansion was highest in HAM/TSP patients and lowest in MS patients, with MS patients falling below even healthy controls. Expanded clones from different subjects shared no identical CDR3 amino acid sequences, which suggests that TCR-beta repertoires were private in all groups.

CDR3 length: 18 amino acids, cysteine to phenylalanine. Of the read, only the CDR3 DNA is kept; its 54 bases are in frame from base 1. Taken from the germline V gene (reference sequence), the CDR1 and CDR2 loops are MNHEY and SMNVEV. For this chain, trimming is 3 bases at the V end and 4 bases at the J end, and the number of junction bases without a gene match is 16. Per the publication, the time point label means: technical triplicate 2. For the unsorted PBMC libraries, 2 million PBMCs were stored in RNAlater at -80 degrees C until RNA extraction and were used to generate the libraries. Peripheral blood was subjected to Ficoll-Hypaque density gradient centrifugation to isolate PBMCs, which were then cryopreserved in liquid nitrogen. cDNA was synthesized by template-switch 5'RACE using a primer carrying a 10-nucleotide random unique molecular identifier by which each TCR transcript was tagged. Each sequencing run produced over 180 million TCR-beta sequences covering 15-18 subjects. Total RNA was extracted with the RNeasy kit. Using the KAPA Real-time Library Amplification kit, TCR-beta VDJ regions were amplified with primers for the TCR constant region and the 5'RACE anchor. Sample indexes and Illumina adaptors were added in a first PCR, and a second PCR then increased library yield. After Ampure bead purification, the roughly 650 bp TCR product was size-selected on a 2% E-gel SizeSelection system. Before pooling, libraries had their quality checked on a Bioanalyzer, their concentration measured with Qubit, and their quantity determined with the Kapa Library Quantification kit. An Illumina HiSeq 2500 sequenced the libraries paired-end 2 x 150 bp. To increase sequence diversity, roughly 24-31% phiX was spiked into each library pool. In the original analysis: Quality-filtered reads were processed with the UMI-based MiGEC pipeline, which removed over 75% of raw TCR sequences during error correction. VDJ genes were aligned to IMGT germline references, and clonotypes were defined by unique CDR3 amino acid sequence plus V-J genes. Clonal expansion, Shannon diversity, and CDR3 relatedness (CalcPairwiseDistances, ClusterSamples) were evaluated with VDJtools, and phylogenetic trees were built with CLCbio workbench. Expanded clones were defined as having at least 8 unique UMIs, based on coefficient-of-variation modelling across technical triplicates. TCRdb applied fastp at Q25 and MiXCR to the public reads, then kept only in-frame beta chains. Merged by CDR3 protein, the rows form single entries marked with the most common genes and DNA. The V and J calls, along with clone size, are taken from TCRdb and not from the paper's own processing. For this sample there are roughly 57,000 distinct CDR3 sequences; 24% appear just once. About 4.5% of the sample is held by the ten biggest clonotypes.

The receptor was derived from a man aged 55 to 70 with HTLV-1-associated myelopathy (HAM/TSP). The sequenced sample consisted of PBMCs. The V and J segments used are TRBV27 and TRBJ2-7; 9 central nucleotides agree with TRBD1. CDR3 sequence: CASSFRAHKTGGAYEQYF. The bases read TGTGCCAGCAGTTTTAGGGCCCACAAAACAGGGGGCGCGTACGAGCAGTACTTC.